This TCR beta chain was sequenced for a study of identical twins. Broader study findings: While abundant cord blood beta clonotypes carried fewer insertions, memory repertoires showed no such pattern. A partial confounding effect on zero-insertion analyses could come from invariant MAIT and iNKT cells.

Germline CDR1 and CDR2: SGHRS and YFSETQ. V shed 1 base and J 11 bases; nucleotides not matched to a gene: 7. The CDR3 runs to 14 residues. MiXCR was run by TCRdb on the 5' RACE reads, yielding one entry per CDR3 protein. The sample has 450,000 to 650,000 distinct CDR3 sequences, just under 10% seen once. In its sample, this clonotype was seen a few times. The target antigen is unknown. The same sample was also used in a study of yellow fever vaccine responses in identical twins. From that study: It has been reported that, in twins, the vaccine T cell response seemed partly convergent and partly personalized.

The sequence was obtained from a woman aged 18-29 years in good health. Sequenced sample: PBMCs. The chain uses TRBV5-1 and TRBJ1-4; 8 bases align to TRBD1. The CDR3 loop reads CASSLSGGSGKLFF. Here the CDR3 DNA reads TGCGCCAGCAGCTTGTCAGGGGGCAGCGGTAAACTGTTTTTT.